Listed below are T cell receptor beta chains from one sample, sequenced in a study of cytomegalovirus exposure and HLA in healthy donors. Sequencing used immunoSEQ multiplex PCR; TCRdb keeps in-frame clones, though not all of them. The sample totals under 200,000 clones. Sequencing input: PBMCs. These receptors all stem from a man younger than 45 in good health and CMV-seronegative. Both conserved end residues are part of each CDR3. A D gene is named only where the DNA matches it firmly.

j_call v_call d_call cdr3_nt cdr3_aa
TRBJ2-1 TRBV5-1 TRBD2 TGCGCCAGCAGCTACGGACTAGCGGGGTCCTACAATGAGCAGTTCTTC CASSYGLAGSYNEQFF
TRBJ1-5 TRBV7-2 . TGTGCCAGCAGCTCTGGAGGGCCCCAGCATTTT CASSSGGPQHF
TRBJ2-3 TRBV4-1 TRBD1 TGCGCCAGCAGCCCTCAGACAGGGGGGAGAGGAGATACGCAGTATTTT CASSPQTGGRGDTQYF
TRBJ2-7 TRBV6-5 . TGTGCCAGCAGTTATTCCCCAAGCGAGAGCTACGAGCAGTACTTC CASSYSPSESYEQYF
TRBJ1-1 TRBV28 TRBD1 TGTGCCAGCAGCTGGGGACAGGGCACTGAAGCTTTCTTT CASSWGQGTEAFF
TRBJ2-3 TRBV2 TRBD2 TGTGCCAGCAGCGGGACTAGCGGGGATCAGTATTTT CASSGTSGDQYF
TRBJ2-1 TRBV29-1 . TGCAGCGTTGACTTGGGGGCATATGAGCAGTTCTTC CSVDLGAYEQFF
TRBJ1-1 TRBV7-6 . TGTGCCAGCAGCTTAAATGTAGCGGCCTTGAGGACTGAAGCTTTCTTT CASSLNVAALRTEAFF
TRBJ1-3 TRBV30 . TGTGCCTACCAGCTAGACTCTGGAAACACCATATATTTT CAYQLDSGNTIYF
TRBJ2-3 TRBV10-3 TRBD2 TGTGCCATCAGTGAAACCCCTGGGGCGGGGGGGCGTAGCACAGATACGCAGTATTTT CAISETPGAGGRSTDTQYF
TRBJ1-1 TRBV9 . TGTGCCAGCAGGCAGGGACAAGCGAACACTGAAGCTTTCTTT CASRQGQANTEAFF
TRBJ1-2 TRBV28 TRBD1 TGTGCCAGCAGTCCCCGGACAGGAGATACCTATGGCTACACCTTC CASSPRTGDTYGYTF
TRBJ1-4 TRBV18 TRBD1 TGTGCCAGCTCACCTCCCTATGGGACAGGAAATGAAAAACTGTTTTTT CASSPPYGTGNEKLFF
TRBJ2-3 TRBV14 . TGTGCCAGCAGCCGCTTGACTGGAGATACGCAGTATTTT CASSRLTGDTQYF
TRBJ2-7 TRBV7-9 . TGTGCCAGCAGCTCCCCGGGCTACGAGCAGTACTTC CASSSPGYEQYF
TRBJ1-2 TRBV9 . TGTGCCAGCAGCGGAAGGCTTCAGGGGTATGGCTACACCTTC CASSGRLQGYGYTF